This is a list of T cell receptor beta chains from one sample in a study of human T cells and chemical hapten exposure. TCRdb reprocessed the RACE reads with MiXCR, giving one entry per CDR3 protein. The repertoire holds over 100,000 distinct CDR3 sequences, approximately 10% seen once, with approximately 2% in the top ten. The sample was whole blood. These receptors were collected from a male donor in good health. Some clones in this sample may be carry-over from other donors' samples. CDR3s include the opening cysteine and the closing phenylalanine or tryptophan. D genes are given only for firm matches. Rows give clone size only sometimes, using once, few, many, or a class for an expanded clone.

d_call	clone_size	j_call	v_call	cdr3_aa	cdr3_nt
TRBD2	few	TRBJ2-1	TRBV20-1	CSAMGLAGENEQFF	TGCAGTGCTATGGGACTAGCGGGAGAAAACGAGCAGTTCTTC
-	-	TRBJ2-7	TRBV27	CASTSHTDRSSYEQYF	TGTGCCAGCACATCCCATACGGACAGAAGCTCCTACGAGCAGTACTTC
-	few	TRBJ2-1	TRBV7-6	CASSWVVDNEQFF	TGTGCCAGCAGCTGGGTCGTCGACAATGAGCAGTTCTTC
-	few	TRBJ2-7	TRBV27	CASSFSGVLGYEQYF	TGTGCCAGCAGTTTCTCAGGGGTATTGGGCTACGAGCAGTACTTC
TRBD1	many	TRBJ2-1	TRBV11-2	CASSLTGGENNEQFF	TGTGCCAGCAGCCTAACAGGGGGCGAGAACAATGAGCAGTTCTTC
-	-	TRBJ1-1	TRBV5-4	CASSLKGLADRNTEAFF	TGTGCCAGCAGCTTGAAGGGGCTTGCAGACAGGAACACTGAAGCTTTCTTT
-	few	TRBJ2-2	TRBV23-1	CASSQSHSDCCTGELFF	TGCGCCAGCAGTCAGTCACACAGCGATTGTTGCACCGGGGAGCTGTTTTTT
TRBD2	many	TRBJ2-7	TRBV7-8	CASSLGAGGHEQYF	TGTGCCAGCAGCTTAGGAGCGGGAGGACACGAGCAGTACTTC
TRBD2	-	TRBJ2-5	TRBV10-3	CATSGLAGGRETQYF	TGTGCCACCTCCGGACTAGCGGGAGGGAGAGAGACCCAGTACTTC
TRBD2	-	TRBJ2-2	TRBV27	CASLKRGPTGEMFF	TGTGCCAGCCTAAAGCGGGGGCCCACCGGGGAGATGTTTTTT
-	-	TRBJ2-3	TRBV10-1	CASKRSGADTQYF	TGCGCCAGCAAACGGAGCGGCGCAGATACGCAGTATTTT
TRBD2	once	TRBJ2-1	TRBV7-2	CASSSRPSTSGTYNGQFF	TGTGCCAGCAGCTCTAGGCCCTCGACTAGCGGGACATACAATGGGCAGTTCTTC